A selection of T cell receptor beta chains follows, all from one sample in a study of cytotoxic CD8 clonotypes in ibrutinib-treated CLL. The repertoire was sequenced with immunoSEQ multiplex PCR; TCRdb's copy has only in-frame clones and lacks some. The sample has approximately 140,000 clones, approximately 80% seen once. The sequencing here drew on PBMCs, taken after 12 months of ibrutinib treatment. These receptors all stem from a human donor with chronic lymphocytic leukemia. Both conserved end residues are part of each CDR3. The D gene is left open where the match is weak. Rows give clone size only sometimes, using once, few, many, or a class for an expanded clone.

CDR3 DNA,CDR3 protein,clone size,J gene,D gene,V gene
TGTGCCAGCAGTCTCGGACAGGGAGGGAATTCACCCCTCCACTTT,CASSLGQGGNSPLHF,-,TRBJ1-6,TRBD1,TRBV6-5
TGTGCCAGCAGCTTAGGAAGGGGGGAGACCCAGTACTTC,CASSLGRGETQYF,-,TRBJ2-5,-,TRBV7-9
TGTGCCAGCAGTCCTCCGGGGACCCACGAGCAGTACTTC,CASSPPGTHEQYF,-,TRBJ2-7,-,TRBV28
TGTGCCAGCCAGCCGGGTGCGACCTCCTACGAGCAGTACTTC,CASQPGATSYEQYF,-,TRBJ2-7,-,TRBV9
TGTGCCAGCAGCTTGGTGTCAGGCACCGGGGAGCTGTTTTTT,CASSLVSGTGELFF,-,TRBJ2-2,-,TRBV5-6
TGTGCCAGCAGTTTCGTAGGGCTGAAGGACACTGAAGCTTTCTTT,CASSFVGLKDTEAFF,-,TRBJ1-1,-,TRBV28
TGTGCCAGCAGCGTAGGGGACAGCGCAATCTACGAGCAGTACTTC,CASSVGDSAIYEQYF,-,TRBJ2-7,TRBD1,TRBV9
TGTGCCAGCAGCCAAGATCTGGGACAGGGCCTCACCGGGGAGCTGTTTTTT,CASSQDLGQGLTGELFF,-,TRBJ2-2,TRBD1,TRBV4-2
TGTGCCTGGAGTGTAGACAGGATATCCTACGAGCAGTACTTC,CAWSVDRISYEQYF,-,TRBJ2-7,-,TRBV30
TGTGCCAGCAGCTTAATGGTGCCCGGGGAGCTGTTTTTT,CASSLMVPGELFF,-,TRBJ2-2,-,TRBV7-2
TGTGCCAGCAGCGTATTGCCTAGGGGGCGGGACTATGGCTACACCTTC,CASSVLPRGRDYGYTF,few,TRBJ1-2,TRBD1,TRBV9
TGTGCCAGCAGTTTATCGATCAAAGGGGGCTACGAGCAGTACTTC,CASSLSIKGGYEQYF,-,TRBJ2-7,-,TRBV27
TGTGCCAGTAGTATCTCACAGCGTCCTAACTATGGCTACACCTTC,CASSISQRPNYGYTF,-,TRBJ1-2,-,TRBV19
TGTGCCAGCAGTTCCATAGGACAGGGACTTCCTAACTATGGCTACACCTTC,CASSSIGQGLPNYGYTF,-,TRBJ1-2,TRBD1,TRBV28
TGTGCCAGCTCCCAACCGGGAATAGCCACCAATGAGCAGTTCTTC,CASSQPGIATNEQFF,-,TRBJ2-1,-,TRBV18
TGTGCCAGCAGCGCGACGGGGAGCTATGGCTACACCTTC,CASSATGSYGYTF,-,TRBJ1-2,-,TRBV7-8
TGTGCCAGCAGTTACTCGATCTCTGCTGGGGCCAACGTCCTGACTTTC,CASSYSISAGANVLTF,-,TRBJ2-6,-,TRBV6-5
TGTGCCAGCAGTTATGTAACGGGGAGCACAGATACGCAGTATTTT,CASSYVTGSTDTQYF,-,TRBJ2-3,-,TRBV6-5
TGTGCCGTTACCGGGAAAAATTACAATGAGCAGTTCTTC,CAVTGKNYNEQFF,-,TRBJ2-1,-,TRBV19
TGTGCCAGCAGCTTGGGACGAACCCAAGAGACCCAGTACTTC,CASSLGRTQETQYF,few,TRBJ2-5,-,TRBV7-9
TGCAGCGTTGTTGGGGCAGTCCTAGCCAAAAACATTCAGTACTTC,CSVVGAVLAKNIQYF,-,TRBJ2-4,-,TRBV29-1
TGTGCCAGTAGCCGACGAATACATATGGGACAGGGGGCGTCCTATAATTCACCCCTCCACTTT,CASSRRIHMGQGASYNSPLHF,once,TRBJ1-6,TRBD1,TRBV19
TGCGCCAGCAGTGAAAGGGGGTTAGATCCGGCCGATCAGCCCCAGCATTTT,CASSERGLDPADQPQHF,few,TRBJ1-5,-,TRBV10-1
TGTGCCAGCAGTGAAGCCGGGACAGGCCCTCATGAAGCTTTCTTT,CASSEAGTGPHEAFF,-,TRBJ1-1,TRBD1,TRBV25-1